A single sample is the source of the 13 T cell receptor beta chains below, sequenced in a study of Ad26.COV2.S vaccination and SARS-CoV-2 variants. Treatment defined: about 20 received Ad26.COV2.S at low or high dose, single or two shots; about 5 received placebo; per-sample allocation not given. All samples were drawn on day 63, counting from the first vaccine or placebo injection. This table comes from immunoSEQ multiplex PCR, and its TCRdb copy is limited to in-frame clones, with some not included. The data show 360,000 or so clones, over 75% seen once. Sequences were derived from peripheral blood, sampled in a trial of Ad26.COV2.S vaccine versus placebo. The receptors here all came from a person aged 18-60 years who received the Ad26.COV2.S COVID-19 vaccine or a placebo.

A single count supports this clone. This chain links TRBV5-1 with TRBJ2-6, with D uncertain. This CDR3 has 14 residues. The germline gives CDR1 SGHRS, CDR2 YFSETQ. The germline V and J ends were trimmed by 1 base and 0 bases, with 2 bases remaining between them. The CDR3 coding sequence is TGCGCCAGCAGCTTGATCTCTGGGGCCAACGTCCTGACTTTC. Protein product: CASSLISGANVLTF.

Here the CDR3 DNA reads TGCGCCAGCAGTTTTATTCCCGCAGGGGTGGAGACCCAGTACTTC. This translates into CASSFIPAGVETQYF. The chain recombines TRBV10-1 with TRBJ2-5; TRBD1 might be the D (6 bases). The V gene's germline CDR1 is WNHNN and CDR2 SYGVQD (reference sequence). This CDR3 region has 15 residues. The ends were cut back, 5 bases at V and 5 bases at J, with 18 bases in the middle.

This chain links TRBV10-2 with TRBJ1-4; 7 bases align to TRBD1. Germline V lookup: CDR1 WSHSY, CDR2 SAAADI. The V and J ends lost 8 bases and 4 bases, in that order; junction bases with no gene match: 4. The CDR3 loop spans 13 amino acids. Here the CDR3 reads CASRDSYNEKLFF. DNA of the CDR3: TGCGCCAGCCGGGACAGTTATAATGAAAAACTGTTTTTT.

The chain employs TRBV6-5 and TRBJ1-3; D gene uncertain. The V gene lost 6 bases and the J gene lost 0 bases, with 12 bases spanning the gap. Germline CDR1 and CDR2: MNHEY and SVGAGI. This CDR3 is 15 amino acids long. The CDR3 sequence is CASSAGRLSGNTIYF. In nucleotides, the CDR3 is TGTGCCAGCAGCGCTGGGAGGCTCTCTGGAAACACCATATATTTT.

CDR3 sequence reads: CASSIGLLGRTYGYTF. The CDR3 DNA follows: TGTGCCAGTAGTATAGGCCTCCTAGGACGGACCTATGGCTACACCTTC. V usage is TRBV19 and J usage is TRBJ1-2; D remains ambiguous. Trimming left V 1 base short and J 4 bases short, with 16 bases between. Looked up from germline, CDR1 is LNHDA and CDR2 is SQIVND (reference sequence). The CDR3 consists of 16 residues.

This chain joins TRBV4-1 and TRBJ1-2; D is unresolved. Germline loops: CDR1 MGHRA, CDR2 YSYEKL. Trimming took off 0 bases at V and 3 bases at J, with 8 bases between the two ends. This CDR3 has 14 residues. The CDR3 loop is CASSQDEAHYGYTF. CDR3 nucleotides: TGCGCCAGCAGCCAAGATGAGGCCCACTATGGCTACACCTTC.

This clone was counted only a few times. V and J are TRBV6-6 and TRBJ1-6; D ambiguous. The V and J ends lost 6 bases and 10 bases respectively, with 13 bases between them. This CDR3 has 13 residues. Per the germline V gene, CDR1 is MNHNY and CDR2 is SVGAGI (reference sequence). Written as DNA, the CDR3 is TGTGCCAGCAGCCTGGTCGCGCACTCACCCCTCCACTTT. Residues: CASSLVAHSPLHF.

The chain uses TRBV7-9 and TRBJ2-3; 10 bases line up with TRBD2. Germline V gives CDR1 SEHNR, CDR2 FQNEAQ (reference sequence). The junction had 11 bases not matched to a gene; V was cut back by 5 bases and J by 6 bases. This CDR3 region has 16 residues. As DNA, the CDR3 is TGTGCCAGCAGCCGACCGGTAGCGGGAGGAACGGATACGCAGTATTTT. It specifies CASSRPVAGGTDTQYF.

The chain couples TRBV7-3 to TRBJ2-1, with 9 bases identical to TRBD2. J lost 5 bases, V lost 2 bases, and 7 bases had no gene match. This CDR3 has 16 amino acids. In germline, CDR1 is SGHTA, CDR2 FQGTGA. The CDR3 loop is CASSLAPAGGNNEQFF. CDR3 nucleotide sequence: TGTGCCAGCAGCTTAGCCCCGGCGGGAGGGAACAATGAGCAGTTCTTC.

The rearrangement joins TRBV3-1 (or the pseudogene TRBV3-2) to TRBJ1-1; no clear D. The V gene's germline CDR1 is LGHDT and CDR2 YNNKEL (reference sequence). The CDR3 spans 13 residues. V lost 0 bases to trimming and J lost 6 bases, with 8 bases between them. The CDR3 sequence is CASSQEFVSEAFF. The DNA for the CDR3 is TGTGCCAGCAGCCAAGAATTCGTATCTGAAGCTTTCTTT.

CDR3 protein: CASSLGPIAGFNEKLFF. The CDR3 DNA follows: TGTGCCAGCAGCTTAGGCCCTATAGCGGGGTTTAATGAAAAACTGTTTTTT. This chain uses TRBV7-2 with TRBJ1-4; D is ambiguous. The CDR3 is made up of 17 amino acids. Germline V gene lookup returns CDR1 SGHTA and CDR2 FQGNSA. Between the trimmed V and J ends, which lost 1 base and 4 bases, there was a span of 16 bases.

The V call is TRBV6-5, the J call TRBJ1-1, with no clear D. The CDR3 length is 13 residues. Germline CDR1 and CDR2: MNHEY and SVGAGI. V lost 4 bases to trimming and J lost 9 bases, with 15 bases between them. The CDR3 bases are TGTGCCAGCAGTTCATCAAGATCCCTTAAAGCTTTCTTT. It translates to CASSSSRSLKAFF.

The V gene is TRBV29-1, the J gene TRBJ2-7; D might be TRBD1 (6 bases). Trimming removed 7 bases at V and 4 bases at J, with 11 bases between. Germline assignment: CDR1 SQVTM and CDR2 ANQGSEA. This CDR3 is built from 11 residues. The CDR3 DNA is TGCAGCGCCCGAGGGGGTTACGAGCAGTACTTC. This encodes CSARGGYEQYF.